This T cell receptor beta chain originates from a study of cytomegalovirus exposure and HLA in healthy donors. Study observations and caveats: The study designated 160 or so TCR beta chains cytomegalovirus-associated.

The repertoire was sequenced with immunoSEQ multiplex PCR; TCRdb's copy has only in-frame clones and lacks some. In the table there are tens of thousands of clones, around 95% of which are singletons. Concerning this clone: Its antigen is not identified.

CDR3 length equals 14 residues. The V segment lost 6 bases and the J segment 3 bases; nucleotides outside the gene matches: 8. From germline, CDR1 is SGHRS and CDR2 YFSETQ. This receptor was identified in a man in his late teens or twenties in good health and CMV-seropositive. The specimen sequenced was PBMCs. V usage is TRBV5-1 and J usage is TRBJ1-2; TRBD1 agrees at 7 bases. The CDR3 nucleotides read TGCGCCAGCAACCTACAGGGGACGGACTATGGCTACACCTTC. It specifies CASNLQGTDYGYTF.